The next 4 T cell receptor beta chains were all read from a single sample in a study of cytomegalovirus exposure and HLA in healthy donors. Vbeta (60) and Jbeta (13) primers were used in the PCR. Some clones are missing from TCRdb's copy, which holds only in-frame ones; the method was immunoSEQ multiplex PCR. The sample lists more than 95,000 clones, roughly three quarters occurring once. Sequencing was performed on PBMCs. These receptors originate from a woman in her 30s in good health and CMV-seronegative.

Only a few counts were recorded for this clone. The V gene is TRBV5-1, the J gene TRBJ2-3; 7 bases match TRBD1. With 0 bases clipped from V and 8 bases from J, the junction kept 18 bases outside the gene matches. Germline V gene lookup returns CDR1 SGHRS and CDR2 YFSETQ. The CDR3 is 18 amino acids. In DNA form, the CDR3 reads TGCGCCAGCAGCTTGGCCCTCGTGGCAGGGGGTCTCTTCACTACGCAGTATTTT. Its translation: CASSLALVAGGLFTTQYF.

This chain connects TRBV27 to TRBJ2-2, with a weak D call TRBD1 (5 bases). Trimming left V 2 bases short and J 3 bases short, with 13 bases between. Germline CDR1 reads MNHEY; CDR2 reads SMNVEV (reference sequence). The CDR3 runs to 16 residues. The CDR3 coding sequence is TGTGCCAGCAGTTTAAGAATGCCAGGGTACACCGGGGAGCTGTTTTTT. This sequence encodes CASSLRMPGYTGELFF.

The rearrangement uses TRBV11-3 and TRBJ2-7, with D tentatively TRBD1 (6 bases). Germline V lookup: CDR1 SGHNT, CDR2 YENEEA. The CDR3 is 15 residues long. V was clipped by 0 bases and J by 2 bases, with 11 bases between them. This CDR3 is CASSLDERQAYEQYF. CDR3 nucleotides: TGTGCCAGCAGCTTAGACGAGAGACAGGCCTACGAGCAGTACTTC.

The chain uses TRBV6-6 and TRBJ2-7, with 8 bases lining up with TRBD2. Per germline, CDR1 MNHNY and CDR2 SVGAGI (reference sequence). CDR3 length equals 15 residues. V was pared by 2 bases and J by 3 bases, with 6 bases of the junction left unmatched. The CDR3 DNA is TGTGCCAGCAGTTACAGGTTCGGGGGGGGCTACGAGCAGTACTTC. Translation: CASSYRFGGGYEQYF.